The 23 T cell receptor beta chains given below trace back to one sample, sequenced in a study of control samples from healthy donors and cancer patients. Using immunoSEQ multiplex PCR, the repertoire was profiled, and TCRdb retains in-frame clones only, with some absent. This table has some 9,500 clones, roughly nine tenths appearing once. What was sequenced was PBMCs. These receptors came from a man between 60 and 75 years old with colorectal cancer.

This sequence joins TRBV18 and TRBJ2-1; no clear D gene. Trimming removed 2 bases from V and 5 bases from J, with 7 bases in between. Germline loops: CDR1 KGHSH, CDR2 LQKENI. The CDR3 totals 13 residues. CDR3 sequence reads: CASSPMSDNEQFF. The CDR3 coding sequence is TGTGCCAGCTCACCAATGAGCGACAATGAGCAGTTCTTC. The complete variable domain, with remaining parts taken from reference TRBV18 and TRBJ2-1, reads NAGVMQNPRHLVRRRGQEARLRCSPMKGHSHVYWYRQLPEEGLKFMVYLQKENIIDESGMPKERFSAEFPKEGPSILRIQQVVRGDSAAYFCASSPMSDNEQFFGPGTRLTVL.

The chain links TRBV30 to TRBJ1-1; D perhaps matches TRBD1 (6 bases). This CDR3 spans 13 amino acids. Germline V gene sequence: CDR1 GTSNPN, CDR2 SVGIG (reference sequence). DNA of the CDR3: TGTGTATCTGGAACCGACAGGCCCACTGAAGCTTTCTTT. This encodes CVSGTDRPTEAFF.

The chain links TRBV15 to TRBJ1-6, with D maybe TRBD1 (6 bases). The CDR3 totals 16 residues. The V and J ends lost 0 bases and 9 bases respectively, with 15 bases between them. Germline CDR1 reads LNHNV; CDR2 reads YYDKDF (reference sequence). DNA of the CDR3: TGTGCCACCAGCAGAGATCTGACGGGGGCTAGTTCACCCCTCCACTTT. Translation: CATSRDLTGASSPLHF.

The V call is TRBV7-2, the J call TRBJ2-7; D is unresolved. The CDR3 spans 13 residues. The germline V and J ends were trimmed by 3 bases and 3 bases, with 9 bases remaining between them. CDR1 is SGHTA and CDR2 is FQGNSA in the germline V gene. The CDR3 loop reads CASSFSTGYEQYF. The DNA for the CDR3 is TGTGCCAGCAGCTTCTCCACGGGCTACGAGCAGTACTTC.

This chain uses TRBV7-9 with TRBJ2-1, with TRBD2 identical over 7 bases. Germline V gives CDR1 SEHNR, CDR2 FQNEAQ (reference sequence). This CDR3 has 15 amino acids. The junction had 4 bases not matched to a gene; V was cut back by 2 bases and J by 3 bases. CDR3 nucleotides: TGTGCCAGCAGCTTACAGACGGGGGGCTACAATGAGCAGTTCTTC. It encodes CASSLQTGGYNEQFF.

The CDR3 DNA follows: TGTGCCAGCAGTTCCGGGACAGGGGGAGCTAATGAAAAACTGTTTTTT. Translated, it gives CASSSGTGGANEKLFF. The chain combines TRBV28 with TRBJ1-4; 11 nucleotides line up with TRBD1. This CDR3 has 16 amino acids. Germline CDR1 is MDHEN and CDR2 is SYDVKM. Losses at the gene ends were 4 bases for V and 3 bases for J; bases not matched to a gene: 4.

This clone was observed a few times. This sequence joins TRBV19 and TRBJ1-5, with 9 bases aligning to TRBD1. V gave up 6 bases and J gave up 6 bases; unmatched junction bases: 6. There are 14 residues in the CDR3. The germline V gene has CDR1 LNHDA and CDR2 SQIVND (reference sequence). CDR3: CASSIQGAGQPQHF. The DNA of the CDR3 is TGTGCCAGTAGCATACAGGGGGCAGGTCAGCCCCAGCATTTT.

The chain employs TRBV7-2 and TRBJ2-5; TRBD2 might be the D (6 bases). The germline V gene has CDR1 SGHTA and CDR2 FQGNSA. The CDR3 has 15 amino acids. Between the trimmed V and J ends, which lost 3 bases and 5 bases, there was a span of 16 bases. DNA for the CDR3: TGTGCCAGCAGCTTGGCGGGACTGGAACGGGAGACCCAGTACTTC. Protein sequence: CASSLAGLERETQYF. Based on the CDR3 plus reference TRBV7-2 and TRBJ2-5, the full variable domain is GAGVSQSPSNKVTEKGKDVELRCDPISGHTALYWYRQSLGQGLEFLIYFQGNSAPDKSGLPSDRFSAERTGGSVSTLTIQRTQQEDSAVYLCASSLAGLERETQYFGPGTRLLVL.

The CDR3 here is CASSLTLAGELFF. The CDR3 DNA follows: TGTGCCAGCAGCCTCACGTTAGCCGGGGAGCTGTTTTTT. V gene TRBV3-1 (or the pseudogene TRBV3-2) combines with J gene TRBJ2-2; D not certain. Germline CDR1 and CDR2: LGHDT and YNNKEL (reference sequence). Trimming left V 4 bases short and J 6 bases short, with 9 bases between. The CDR3 totals 13 residues.

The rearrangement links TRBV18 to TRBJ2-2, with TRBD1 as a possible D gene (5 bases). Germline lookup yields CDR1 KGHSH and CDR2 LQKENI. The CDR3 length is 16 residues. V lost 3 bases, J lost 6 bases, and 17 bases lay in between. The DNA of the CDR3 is TGTGCCAGCTCACCCCGGCAGCAGGGTTTGTCCGGGGAGCTGTTTTTT. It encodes CASSPRQQGLSGELFF.

CDR3 sequence: CATRQGGNQPQHF. The CDR3 nucleotides read TGTGCCACCCGACAGGGGGGCAATCAGCCCCAGCATTTT. The rearrangement links TRBV15 to TRBJ1-5; TRBD1 matches 9 bases. With V trimmed by 8 bases and J by 2 bases, 1 base remained unmatched. This CDR3 is built from 13 residues. The germline V gene has CDR1 LNHNV and CDR2 YYDKDF (reference sequence).

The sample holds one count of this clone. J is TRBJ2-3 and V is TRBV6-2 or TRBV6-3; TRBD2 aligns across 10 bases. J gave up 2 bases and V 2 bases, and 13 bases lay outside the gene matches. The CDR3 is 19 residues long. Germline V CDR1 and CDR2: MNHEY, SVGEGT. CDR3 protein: CASSYPIVVAGGLTDTQYF. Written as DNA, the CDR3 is TGTGCCAGCAGTTACCCCATTGTCGTAGCGGGGGGACTCACAGATACGCAGTATTTT.

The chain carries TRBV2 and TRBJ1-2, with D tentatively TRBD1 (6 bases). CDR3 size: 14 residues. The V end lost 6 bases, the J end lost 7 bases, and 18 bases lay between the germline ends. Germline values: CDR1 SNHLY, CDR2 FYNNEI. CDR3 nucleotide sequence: TGTGCCAGCAGACCCGCAGGACAGTCGCGTGGCTACACCTTC. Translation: CASRPAGQSRGYTF. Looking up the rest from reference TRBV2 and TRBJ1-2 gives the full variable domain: EPEVTQTPSHQVTQMGQEVILRCVPISNHLYFYWYRQILGQKVEFLVSFYNNEISEKSEIFDDQFSVERPDGSNFTLKIRSTKLEDSAMYFCASRPAGQSRGYTFGSGTRLTVV.

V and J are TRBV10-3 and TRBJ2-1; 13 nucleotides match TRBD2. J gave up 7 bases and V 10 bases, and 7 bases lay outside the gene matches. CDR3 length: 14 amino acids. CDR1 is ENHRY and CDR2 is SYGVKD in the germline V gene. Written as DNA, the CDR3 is TGTGCCACTACCGGGACTAGCGGGGAAAATGAGCAGTTCTTC. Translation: CATTGTSGENEQFF.

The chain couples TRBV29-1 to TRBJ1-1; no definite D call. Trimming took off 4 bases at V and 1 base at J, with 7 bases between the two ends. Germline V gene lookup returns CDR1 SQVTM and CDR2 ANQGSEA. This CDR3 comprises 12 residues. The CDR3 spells CSVVGANTEAFF. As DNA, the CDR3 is TGCAGCGTTGTCGGCGCGAACACTGAAGCTTTCTTT.

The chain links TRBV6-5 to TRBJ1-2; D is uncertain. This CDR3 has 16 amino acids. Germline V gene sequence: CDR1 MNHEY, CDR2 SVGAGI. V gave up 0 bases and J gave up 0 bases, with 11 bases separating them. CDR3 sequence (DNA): TGTGCCAGCAGTTACTCGATGGCCAGACCTAACTATGGCTACACCTTC. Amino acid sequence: CASSYSMARPNYGYTF.

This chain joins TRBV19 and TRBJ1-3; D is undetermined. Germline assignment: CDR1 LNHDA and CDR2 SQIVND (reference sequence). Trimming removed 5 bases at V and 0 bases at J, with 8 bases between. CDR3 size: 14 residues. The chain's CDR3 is CASSLPYSGNTIYF. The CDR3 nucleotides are TGTGCCAGTAGTTTACCCTACTCTGGAAACACCATATATTTT.

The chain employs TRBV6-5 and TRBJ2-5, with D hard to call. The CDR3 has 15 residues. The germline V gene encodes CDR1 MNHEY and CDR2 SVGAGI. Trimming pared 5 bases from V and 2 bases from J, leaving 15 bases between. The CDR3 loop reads CASSTYHGSQETQYF. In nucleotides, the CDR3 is TGTGCCAGCAGTACCTACCACGGGTCTCAAGAGACCCAGTACTTC.

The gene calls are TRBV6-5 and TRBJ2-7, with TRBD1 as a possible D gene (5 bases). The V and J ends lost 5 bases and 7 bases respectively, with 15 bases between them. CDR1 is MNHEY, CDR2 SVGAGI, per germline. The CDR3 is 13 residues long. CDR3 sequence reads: CASSTNAGIEQYF. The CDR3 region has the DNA TGTGCCAGCAGTACCAACGCAGGGATTGAGCAGTACTTC.

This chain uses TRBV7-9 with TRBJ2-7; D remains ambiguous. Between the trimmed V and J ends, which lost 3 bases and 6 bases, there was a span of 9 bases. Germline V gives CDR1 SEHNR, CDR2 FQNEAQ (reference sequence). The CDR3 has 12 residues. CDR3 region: CASSFGDGEQYF. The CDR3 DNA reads TGTGCCAGCAGCTTTGGAGACGGCGAGCAGTACTTC.

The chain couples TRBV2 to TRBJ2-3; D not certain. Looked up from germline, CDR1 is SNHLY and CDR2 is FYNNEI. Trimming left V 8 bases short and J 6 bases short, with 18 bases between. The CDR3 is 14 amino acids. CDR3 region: CASVLEPLGDTQYF. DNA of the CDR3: TGTGCCAGCGTCCTCGAACCCCTCGGTGATACGCAGTATTTT.

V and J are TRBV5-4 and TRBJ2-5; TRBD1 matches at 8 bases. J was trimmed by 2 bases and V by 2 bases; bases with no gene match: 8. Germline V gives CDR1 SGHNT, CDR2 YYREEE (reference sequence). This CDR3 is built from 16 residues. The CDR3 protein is CASSFLWGTGQETQYF. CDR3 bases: TGTGCCAGCAGCTTCCTCTGGGGGACAGGACAAGAGACCCAGTACTTC.

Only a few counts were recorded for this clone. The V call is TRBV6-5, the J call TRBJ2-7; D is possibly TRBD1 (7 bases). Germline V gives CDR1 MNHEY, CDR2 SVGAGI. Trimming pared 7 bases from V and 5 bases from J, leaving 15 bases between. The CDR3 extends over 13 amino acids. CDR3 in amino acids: CASMEGAHDEQYF. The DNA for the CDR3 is TGTGCCAGCATGGAGGGGGCGCACGACGAGCAGTACTTC.